The rows below give T cell receptor beta chains drawn from one sample of a study of blood T cell repertoires in COVID-19. Method: immunoSEQ multiplex PCR; TCRdb's copy keeps in-frame clones and lacks some. The data show some 69,000 clones, roughly 82% seen once. Specimen: peripheral blood. Receptor source: a woman aged 60-75 years with acute or convalescent COVID-19. Both conserved end residues are part of each CDR3. Fields, in order: D gene, J gene, V gene, clone size, CDR3 DNA, CDR3 protein. D genes are given only for firm matches. Clone size, where shown, is once, few, many, or a class for clones that have expanded.

. | TRBJ2-7 | TRBV2 | . | TGTGCCAGCAGGGACCTTGGGAGCGAGCAGTACTTC | CASRDLGSEQYF
. | TRBJ2-1 | TRBV5-4 | . | TGTGCCAGCAGCTTGGGTAGGGGCAGCACCACGGTTAATGAGCAGTTCTTC | CASSLGRGSTTVNEQFF
. | TRBJ2-7 | TRBV30 | . | TGTGCCTGGAGTTTTACCCCTCCGAGCGAGCAGTACTTC | CAWSFTPPSEQYF
TRBD1 | TRBJ1-2 | TRBV28 | . | TGTGCCAGCACCGCGGCGACAGGGGGCCTCGGAAACTATGGCTACACCTTC | CASTAATGGLGNYGYTF
TRBD2 | TRBJ2-3 | TRBV24-1 | once | TGTGCCACCAGTGATCCTGGGACTAGCGGGAGGAACGGCAAACATCCTCCAGATACGCAGTATTTT | CATSDPGTSGRNGKHPPDTQYF
. | TRBJ1-5 | TRBV6-6 | . | TGTGCCAGCAGTTACTCGAGGCAGGGTGGGCAGCCCCAGCATTTT | CASSYSRQGGQPQHF
. | TRBJ1-2 | TRBV4-2 | . | TGTGCCAGCAGCCAAGATGCGGGGGTTGGGTATGGCTACACCTTC | CASSQDAGVGYGYTF
. | TRBJ2-5 | TRBV29-1 | . | TGCAGCGTTGAAGATTGGGGCAGAGGAAAGACCCAGTACTTC | CSVEDWGRGKTQYF
TRBD1 | TRBJ1-1 | TRBV5-1 | once | TGCGCCAGCAGCCTCACGGACAGGTGGAACACTGAAGCTTTCTTT | CASSLTDRWNTEAFF
TRBD1 | TRBJ1-5 | TRBV2 | . | TGTGCCAGCATGGGGACAGGGGGTCAGCCCCAGCATTTT | CASMGTGGQPQHF
. | TRBJ1-5 | TRBV4-1 | . | TGCGCCAGCAGCTCGGGCCAGGGTAGCAATCAGCCCCAGCATTTT | CASSSGQGSNQPQHF
TRBD1 | TRBJ1-5 | TRBV6-5 | . | TGTGCCAGCAGTTACGGTGGGACAGGGAATCAGCCCCAGCATTTT | CASSYGGTGNQPQHF
. | TRBJ1-6 | TRBV9 | . | TGTGCCAGCAGTGCCTCGAGATTTCCAAATTCACCCCTCCACTTT | CASSASRFPNSPLHF
. | TRBJ2-3 | TRBV6-5 | . | TGTGCCAGCAGTTACATGGGACTGAGCACAGATACGCAGTATTTT | CASSYMGLSTDTQYF
TRBD2 | TRBJ2-5 | TRBV14 | . | TGTGCCAGCAGCCAAGATGTATCTAGCGGGGGCCCCCGGTACTTC | CASSQDVSSGGPRYF
. | TRBJ2-5 | TRBV2 | few | TGTGCCAGCAAAGCCCCCATGGAGACCCAGTACTTC | CASKAPMETQYF
. | TRBJ1-2 | TRBV3-1/TRBV3-2 | . | TGTGCCAGCAGCCAACTACTCAGGGGTATGCGGTATGGCTACACCTTC | CASSQLLRGMRYGYTF
TRBD2 | TRBJ2-3 | TRBV5-4 | once | TGTGCCAGCAGTTCTATGAGCGGGAGGGCAGATACGCAGTATTTT | CASSSMSGRADTQYF
TRBD2 | TRBJ2-5 | TRBV27 | . | TGTGCCAGCAGCCATGCGGGGGACCAAGAGACCCAGTACTTC | CASSHAGDQETQYF
. | TRBJ2-7 | TRBV19 | few | TGTGCCAGTAGTATAAGCGCGTCCTACGAGCAGTACTTC | CASSISASYEQYF
TRBD2 | TRBJ2-1 | TRBV7-2 | . | TGTGCCAGCAGCTTAGGGGGGACTAGCGGGGCTACCTACAATGAGCAGTTCTTC | CASSLGGTSGATYNEQFF